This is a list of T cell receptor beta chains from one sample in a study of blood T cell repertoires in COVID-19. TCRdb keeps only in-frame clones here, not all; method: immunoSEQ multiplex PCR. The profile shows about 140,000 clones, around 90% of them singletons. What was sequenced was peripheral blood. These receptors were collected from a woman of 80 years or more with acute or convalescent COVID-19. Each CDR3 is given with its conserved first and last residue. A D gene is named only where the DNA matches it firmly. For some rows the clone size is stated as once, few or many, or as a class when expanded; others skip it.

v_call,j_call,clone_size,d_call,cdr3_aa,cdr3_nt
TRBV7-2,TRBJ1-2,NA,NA,CASSSSRDDGYTF,TGTGCCAGCAGCTCAAGCCGGGATGATGGCTACACCTTC
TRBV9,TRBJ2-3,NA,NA,CASSVGTVPTDTQYF,TGTGCCAGCAGCGTAGGAACAGTTCCCACAGATACGCAGTATTTT
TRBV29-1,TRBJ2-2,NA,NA,CSFKPQNTGELFF,TGCAGCTTCAAACCACAGAACACCGGGGAGCTGTTTTTT
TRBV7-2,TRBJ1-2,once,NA,CASSPKDRTNINYGYTF,TGTGCCAGCAGCCCTAAGGACAGAACTAACATTAACTATGGCTACACCTTC
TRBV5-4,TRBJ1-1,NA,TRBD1,CASSFPQGMNTEAFF,TGTGCCAGCAGCTTCCCACAGGGGATGAACACTGAAGCTTTCTTT
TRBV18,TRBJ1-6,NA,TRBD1,CASSPTGTESPLHF,TGTGCCAGCTCACCGACCGGGACAGAGTCACCCCTCCACTTT
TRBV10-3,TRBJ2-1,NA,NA,CAISSQGSSYNEQFF,TGTGCCATCAGTTCCCAGGGGAGCTCCTACAATGAGCAGTTCTTC
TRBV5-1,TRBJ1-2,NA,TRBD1,CASSPGGTGGYGYTF,TGCGCCAGCAGCCCTGGAGGGACAGGAGGCTATGGCTACACCTTC
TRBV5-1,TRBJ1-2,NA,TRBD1,CASSPTGDYGYTF,TGCGCCAGCAGCCCGACAGGGGATTATGGCTACACCTTC
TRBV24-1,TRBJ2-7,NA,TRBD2,CASRGGVGYEQYF,TGTGCCTCACGGGGAGGGGTAGGCTACGAGCAGTACTTC
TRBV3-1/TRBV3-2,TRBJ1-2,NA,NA,CASSQVTVNYGYTF,TGTGCCAGCAGCCAGGTGACAGTAAACTATGGCTACACCTTC
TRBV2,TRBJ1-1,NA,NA,CASSGGLRNTEAFF,TGTGCCAGCAGTGGGGGACTCCGAAACACTGAAGCTTTCTTT
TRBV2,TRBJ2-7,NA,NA,CASMDSHSYEQYF,TGTGCCAGCATGGACAGTCACTCCTACGAGCAGTACTTC
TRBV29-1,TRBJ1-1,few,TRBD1,CSATTMTGSAEAFF,TGCAGCGCCACCACGATGACAGGGAGCGCTGAAGCTTTCTTT
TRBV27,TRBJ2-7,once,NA,CASSPGQPSSYEQYF,TGTGCCAGCAGTCCCGGACAGCCGAGCTCCTACGAGCAGTACTTC
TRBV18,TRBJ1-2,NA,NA,CASSPLPQNYGYTF,TGTGCCAGCTCACCACTGCCACAGAACTATGGCTACACCTTC
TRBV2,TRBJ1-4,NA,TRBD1,CASSEANTGGEKLFF,TGTGCCAGCAGTGAAGCAAATACAGGGGGGGAAAAACTGTTTTTT
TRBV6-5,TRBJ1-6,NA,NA,CASSPGFNSPLHF,TGTGCCAGCAGCCCCGGGTTCAATTCACCCCTCCACTTT
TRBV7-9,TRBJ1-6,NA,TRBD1,CASSLGTGAFYNSPLHF,TGTGCCAGCAGCTTAGGGACAGGGGCCTTTTATAATTCACCCCTCCACTTT
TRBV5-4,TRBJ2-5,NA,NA,CASSFGGGQETQYF,TGTGCCAGCAGCTTTGGGGGAGGCCAAGAGACCCAGTACTTC
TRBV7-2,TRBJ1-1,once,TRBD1,CASSLQQGVSTEAFF,TGTGCCAGCAGCCTTCAACAGGGGGTTAGCACTGAAGCTTTCTTT
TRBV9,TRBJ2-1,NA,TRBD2,CASSGSGGYNEQFF,TGTGCCAGCAGCGGTAGCGGGGGTTACAATGAGCAGTTCTTC
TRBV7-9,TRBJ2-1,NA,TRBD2,CASSYNGGDNEQFF,TGTGCCAGCAGCTACAACGGGGGGGACAATGAGCAGTTCTTC
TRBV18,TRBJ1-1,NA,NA,CASSPEQDSGAFF,TGTGCCAGCTCACCAGAGCAGGATTCAGGAGCTTTCTTT
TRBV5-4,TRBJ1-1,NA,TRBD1,CASSLGGTGGANTEAFF,TGTGCCAGCAGCTTGGGGGGGACAGGTGGGGCGAACACTGAAGCTTTCTTT
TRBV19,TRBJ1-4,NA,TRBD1,CASIPRDRASTNEKLFF,TGTGCCAGTATCCCGAGGGACAGGGCCTCAACTAATGAAAAACTGTTTTTT
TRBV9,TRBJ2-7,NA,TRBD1,CASSRGQPYEQYF,TGTGCCAGCAGCAGGGGACAGCCCTACGAGCAGTACTTC
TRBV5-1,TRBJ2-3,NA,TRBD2,CASSLLGLGVDTQYF,TGCGCCAGCAGCTTGCTGGGACTAGGAGTAGATACGCAGTATTTT
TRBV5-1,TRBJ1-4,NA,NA,CASSWTGNEKLFF,TGCGCCAGCAGCTGGACGGGAAATGAAAAACTGTTTTTT
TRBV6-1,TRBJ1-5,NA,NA,CASSEGPAGGQPQHF,TGTGCCAGCAGTGAAGGTCCGGCCGGGGGGCAGCCCCAGCATTTT
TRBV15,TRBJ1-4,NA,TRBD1,CATSRDTRQGNEKLFF,TGTGCCACCAGCAGAGACACCCGACAGGGGAATGAAAAACTGTTTTTT
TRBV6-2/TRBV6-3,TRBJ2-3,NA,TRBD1,CASSYPLWAGGMTDTQYF,TGTGCCAGCAGTTACCCCCTATGGGCAGGGGGCATGACAGATACGCAGTATTTT
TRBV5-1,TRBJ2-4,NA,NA,CASSTSRGPENIQYF,TGCGCCAGCAGCACCTCCCGGGGTCCTGAAAACATTCAGTACTTC
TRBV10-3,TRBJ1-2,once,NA,CAISAGTFYGYTF,TGTGCCATCAGTGCCGGGACATTTTATGGCTACACCTTC
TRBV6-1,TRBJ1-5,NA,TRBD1,CASRQGFDQPQHF,TGTGCCAGCAGACAGGGGTTCGATCAGCCCCAGCATTTT